Below, 22 T cell receptor beta chains from the same sample are listed, as sequenced in a study of cytomegalovirus exposure and HLA in healthy donors. The PCR employed 60 Vbeta primers together with 13 Jbeta primers. The data were produced by immunoSEQ multiplex PCR, yet TCRdb's version contains in-frame clones alone and is incomplete. The profile covers about 160,000 clones, with 82% appearing a single time and roughly 1.6% taken by the ten largest. The sequenced sample was PBMCs. The receptors stem from a girl aged 5-17 years in good health and CMV-seropositive.

This chain joins TRBV29-1 and TRBJ1-1, with D perhaps matching TRBD1 (6 bases). The CDR3 is 13 residues long. Germline lookup yields CDR1 SQVTM and CDR2 ANQGSEA. V was shortened by 7 bases and J by 1 base, with 13 bases between the two germline ends. CDR3 nucleotide sequence: TGCAGCGCCCCGGGACAAAAGAACACTGAAGCTTTCTTT. It translates to CSAPGQKNTEAFF. Full variable domain (outside the CDR3, taken from reference TRBV29-1 and TRBJ1-1): SAVISQKPSRDICQRGTSLTIQCQVDSQVTMMFWYRQQPGQSLTLIATANQGSEATYESGFVIDKFPISRPNLTFSTLTVSNMSPEDSSIYLCSAPGQKNTEAFFGQGTRLTVV.

The gene calls are TRBV6-5 and TRBJ1-2; D is ambiguous. Germline CDR1 MNHEY, CDR2 SVGAGI. The CDR3 contains 14 residues. V lost 2 bases, J lost 8 bases, and 15 bases lay in between. CDR3 amino acids: CASSYRLDSWGYTF. The CDR3 DNA reads as TGTGCCAGCAGTTACAGATTGGACTCCTGGGGCTACACCTTC.

The V and J genes are TRBV4-1 and TRBJ2-7; TRBD1 aligns across 11 bases. Per the germline V gene, CDR1 is MGHRA and CDR2 is YSYEKL. With 6 bases clipped from V and 2 bases from J, the junction kept 9 bases outside the gene matches. The CDR3 contains 16 residues. The CDR3 sequence is CASSRTPGQGAYEQYF. CDR3 DNA sequence: TGCGCCAGCAGTCGTACCCCGGGACAGGGGGCCTACGAGCAGTACTTC.

The V gene is TRBV5-8, the J gene TRBJ1-5; 7 nucleotides line up with TRBD1. CDR1 and CDR2 (germline): SGHTS, YDEGEE. J was trimmed by 8 bases and V by 3 bases; bases with no gene match: 8. The CDR3 is 14 residues long. DNA for the CDR3: TGTGCCAGCAGCTCAGGACAGGCGGGGAAGCCCCAGCATTTT. This gives the protein CASSSGQAGKPQHF.

V and J are TRBV28 and TRBJ2-3; TRBD2 might be the D (7 bases). V was cut by 6 bases and J by 6 bases, with 19 bases left in between. The CDR3 sequence is 15 residues long. CDR1 and CDR2 from the germline V gene are MDHEN and SYDVKM. The CDR3 protein is CASRQADRGADTQYF. In DNA form, the CDR3 reads TGTGCCAGCAGGCAAGCCGATCGGGGGGCGGATACGCAGTATTTT.

In its sample, this clone was seen a few times. This CDR3 reads CAISESMALSYEQYF. CDR3 DNA sequence: TGTGCCATCAGTGAGTCGATGGCCTTGTCCTACGAGCAGTACTTC. The J gene is TRBJ2-7, the V gene TRBV10-3, with no clear D. Germline-derived CDR1 and CDR2 are ENHRY and SYGVKD. The V end lost 0 bases, the J end lost 1 base, and 10 bases lay between the germline ends. The CDR3 runs 15 residues.

The chain uses TRBV7-2 and TRBJ2-1; D remains ambiguous. The V gene lost 1 base and the J gene lost 6 bases, with 7 bases spanning the gap. The CDR3 covers 13 residues. Germline V lookup: CDR1 SGHTA, CDR2 FQGNSA. For the CDR3, the DNA is TGTGCCAGCAGCTTAGGGGCCTTCAATGAGCAGTTCTTC. Protein product: CASSLGAFNEQFF.

This chain uses TRBV9 with TRBJ1-2; no clear D. This CDR3 is built from 15 residues. The germline V gene encodes CDR1 SGDLS and CDR2 YYNGEE. V was cut by 1 base and J by 8 bases, with 18 bases left in between. Here the CDR3 DNA reads TGTGCCAGCAGCGTATCTGACGAGCGCCTCGGGGGCTACACCTTC. Its protein is CASSVSDERLGGYTF.

The chain links TRBV7-3 to TRBJ2-3, with 9 nucleotides matching TRBD1. Germline V gene data show CDR1 as SGHTA and CDR2 as FQGTGA. The CDR3 is 14 residues long. V shed 5 bases and J 4 bases; nucleotides not matched to a gene: 4. In DNA form, the CDR3 reads TGTGCCAGCAGCCCCGGACAGGGGTCAGATACGCAGTATTTT. It translates to CASSPGQGSDTQYF.

This clone has only one observation. The chain carries TRBV5-1 and TRBJ2-5, with 11 bases aligning to TRBD2. CDR3 size: 19 residues. The junction had 15 bases not matched to a gene; V was cut back by 3 bases and J by 2 bases. Germline assignment: CDR1 SGHRS and CDR2 YFSETQ. CDR3 bases: TGCGCCAGCAGCTCCGGACCTGGAGGGGCTAGCGGGAGGCAAGAGACCCAGTACTTC. Its protein is CASSSGPGGASGRQETQYF.

The V call is TRBV6-4, the J call TRBJ2-5; D might be TRBD2 (6 bases). The DNA end is more similar to TRBJ2-7, so the J call may be wrong. The CDR3 contains 13 residues. Germline V gene lookup returns CDR1 MRHNA and CDR2 SNTAGT. CDR3 residues: CASSQEAGTEQYF. The CDR3 nucleotides read TGTGCCAGCAGCCAGGAGGCGGGGACCGAGCAGTACTTC.

This chain connects TRBV6-1 to TRBJ2-1; 13 nucleotides agree with TRBD2. Germline loops: CDR1 MNHNS, CDR2 SASEGT. The V and J ends lost 8 bases and 7 bases, in that order; junction bases with no gene match: 8. This CDR3 is 15 amino acids long. The CDR3 DNA reads as TGTGCCAGCGCCACTAGCGGGGGGGCCGCGAATGAGCAGTTCTTC. It is translated as CASATSGGAANEQFF.

This sequence joins TRBV29-1 and TRBJ2-7, with a tentative D call TRBD1 (7 bases). The CDR3 sequence is 15 residues long. Germline-derived CDR1 and CDR2 are SQVTM and ANQGSEA. The V end lost 5 bases, the J end lost 0 bases, and 17 bases lay between the germline ends. CDR3 in amino acids: CSVLLTGDFSYEQYF. CDR3 nucleotides: TGCAGCGTTCTACTAACAGGGGACTTCTCCTACGAGCAGTACTTC.

The chain couples TRBV6-1 to TRBJ2-3; 7 nucleotides agree with TRBD1. Germline assignment: CDR1 MNHNS and CDR2 SASEGT. Trimming at V came to 7 bases and at J to 1 base, leaving 5 bases not matched to a gene. CDR3 length: 14 amino acids. CDR3 in amino acids: CASTDRVRTDTQYF. The CDR3 DNA sequence: TGTGCCAGCACTGACAGGGTCCGCACAGATACGCAGTATTTT.

This sequence joins TRBV7-8 and TRBJ2-7; no clear D. Germline V lookup: CDR1 SGHVS, CDR2 FQNEAQ. CDR3 length: 14 amino acids. With 1 base removed from V and 3 bases from J, the gap between germline ends came to 10 bases. The DNA of the CDR3 is TGTGCCAGCAGCTTAGGTACAGAATACTACGAGCAGTACTTC. Translation gives CASSLGTEYYEQYF.

The rearrangement uses TRBV5-6 and TRBJ2-7, with D possibly matching TRBD1 (5 bases). Trimming pared 0 bases from V and 0 bases from J, leaving 10 bases between. Looked up from germline, CDR1 is SGHDT and CDR2 is YYEEEE. The CDR3 is 15 amino acids. Written as DNA, the CDR3 is TGTGCCAGCAGCTTGGGCAGGGCCAGCTCCTACGAGCAGTACTTC. The encoded protein is CASSLGRASSYEQYF.

Details on this clone: Germline and junction disagree at one end, which may indicate a read error. This chain uses TRBV5-1 with TRBJ2-1; 10 bases align to TRBD1. The CDR3 runs to 17 residues. Germline V gene data show CDR1 as SGHRS and CDR2 as YFSETQ. DNA for the CDR3: TGCGCCAGCAGCTATCCCTGGGACAGGGGATCCTCCAATGAGCAGTTCTTC. As protein: CASSYPWDRGSSNEQFF.

The V and J genes are TRBV5-4 and TRBJ1-2; 9 bases line up with TRBD1. Per germline, CDR1 SGHNT and CDR2 YYREEE (reference sequence). The CDR3 runs 14 residues. The J segment lost 3 bases and the V segment lost 6 bases, leaving 6 bases of the junction unmatched. This chain's CDR3 is CASNRDRADYGYTF. CDR3 nucleotides: TGTGCCAGCAACCGGGACAGGGCGGACTATGGCTACACCTTC.

The chain joins TRBV4-1 to TRBJ1-2; D possibly corresponds to TRBD1 (5 bases). The V end was cut by 1 base, the J end by 7 bases, with 13 bases between. Per germline, CDR1 MGHRA and CDR2 YSYEKL. The CDR3 length is 14 residues. The CDR3 sequence is CASSQAAGPRGYTF. The CDR3 DNA sequence: TGCGCCAGCAGCCAAGCAGCAGGGCCGCGTGGCTACACCTTC.

V gene TRBV28 combines with J gene TRBJ1-1; D possibly corresponds to TRBD1 (5 bases). The V and J ends lost 4 bases and 1 base respectively, with 13 bases between them. Germline V lookup: CDR1 MDHEN, CDR2 SYDVKM. The CDR3 has 15 amino acids. The chain's CDR3 is CASSYPAQANTEAFF. The CDR3, as DNA: TGTGCCAGCAGTTACCCCGCACAGGCGAACACTGAAGCTTTCTTT.

The chain combines TRBV5-1 with TRBJ1-4, with 7 bases lining up with TRBD1. With 4 bases clipped from V and 4 bases from J, the junction kept 7 bases outside the gene matches. Germline CDR1 and CDR2: SGHRS and YFSETQ. The CDR3 loop spans 15 amino acids. CDR3 protein: CASSIDRVINEKLFF. The DNA of the CDR3 is TGCGCCAGCAGCATCGACAGGGTTATTAATGAAAAACTGTTTTTT.

As concerns this clone: Other DNA sequences within the sample encode an identical CDR3. This rearrangement joins TRBV5-1 to TRBJ1-1, with D maybe TRBD1 (6 bases). This CDR3 has 14 amino acids. Germline-derived CDR1 and CDR2 are SGHRS and YFSETQ. The V and J ends lost 2 bases and 0 bases respectively, with 8 bases between them. This CDR3 reads CASSFRTVNTEAFF. The CDR3 region has the DNA TGCGCCAGCAGCTTTAGGACAGTGAACACTGAAGCTTTCTTT. Combining the CDR3 with reference TRBV5-1 and TRBJ1-1 gives the whole variable domain KAGVTQTPRYLIKTRGQQVTLSCSPISGHRSVSWYQQTPGQGLQFLFEYFSETQRNKGNFPGRFSGRQFSNSRSEMNVSTLELGDSALYLCASSFRTVNTEAFFGQGTRLTVV.